A single sample is the source of the 32 T cell receptor beta chains below, sequenced in a study of blood T cell repertoires in COVID-19. The protocol was immunoSEQ multiplex PCR, while the TCRdb copy is restricted to in-frame clones and leaves out a portion. The sample lists approximately 220,000 clones, roughly nine tenths occurring once. Material: PBMCs or T cells enriched from blood (not recorded which). These receptor sequences come from a woman aged 25-40 years who had recovered from COVID-19.

The chain couples TRBV11-2 to TRBJ1-2; D remains ambiguous. Per germline, CDR1 SGHAT and CDR2 FQNNGV. The CDR3 is made up of 13 amino acids. V lost 1 base to trimming and J lost 3 bases, with 6 bases between them. This chain's CDR3 is CASSLGAYYGYTF. The CDR3 DNA is TGTGCCAGCAGCTTAGGCGCGTACTATGGCTACACCTTC.

The V gene is TRBV6-5, the J gene TRBJ2-2; tentative D call: TRBD2 (6 bases). The CDR3 runs to 15 residues. Between the trimmed V and J ends, which lost 7 bases and 5 bases, there was a span of 17 bases. Germline-derived CDR1 and CDR2 are MNHEY and SVGAGI. CDR3 sequence: CASTLGTGGTGELFF. As DNA, the CDR3 is TGTGCCAGCACCTTGGGGACCGGGGGTACCGGGGAGCTGTTTTTT.

The rearrangement joins TRBV7-9 to TRBJ2-1; D is possibly TRBD2 (6 bases). The V end was cut by 4 bases, the J end by 3 bases, with 19 bases between. The CDR3 has 17 amino acids. Germline CDR1 reads SEHNR; CDR2 reads FQNEAQ (reference sequence). CDR3 in DNA: TGTGCCAGCAGCTCGCACCCCGGACGGGAGCTCTACAATGAGCAGTTCTTC. This codes for CASSSHPGRELYNEQFF.

V and J are TRBV3-1 (or the pseudogene TRBV3-2) and TRBJ1-3, with D perhaps matching TRBD1 (5 bases). Trimming shortened V by 0 bases and J by 0 bases, and 12 bases separated the two germline ends. The CDR3 is 17 amino acids. Germline values: CDR1 LGHDT, CDR2 YNNKEL (reference sequence). The CDR3 DNA reads TGTGCCAGCAGCCAAGATTCAGGACAACTCTCTGGAAACACCATATATTTT. Translation gives CASSQDSGQLSGNTIYF.

V usage is TRBV7-6 and J usage is TRBJ1-2; possible D gene TRBD1, 5 bases. V lost 1 base, J lost 5 bases, and 14 bases lay in between. This CDR3 region has 15 residues. Germline V gene data show CDR1 as SGHVS and CDR2 as FNYEAQ. CDR3 sequence (DNA): TGTGCCAGCAGCTTAGATGGGGCTTCGGGTTATGGCTACACCTTC. Translation: CASSLDGASGYGYTF.

Worth noting for this clone: Other nucleotide sequences in the sample specify the same CDR3. The chain couples TRBV18 to TRBJ1-5, with 7 positions matching TRBD1. The V gene's germline CDR1 is KGHSH and CDR2 LQKENI. The V and J ends lost 3 bases and 5 bases, in that order; junction bases with no gene match: 1. The length of the CDR3 is 13 residues. The CDR3 DNA sequence: TGTGCCAGCTCACCCGACAGGGATCAGCCCCAGCATTTT. Translated, it gives CASSPDRDQPQHF.

As DNA, the CDR3 is TGTGCCAGCAGTTTAGCGACAGAGACTGAAGCTTTCTTT. Translation: CASSLATETEAFF. This sequence joins TRBV12-3 or TRBV12-4 and TRBJ1-1, with D perhaps matching TRBD1 (5 bases). The CDR3 is made up of 13 amino acids. Trimming left V 0 bases short and J 5 bases short, with 7 bases between.

The chain links TRBV6-6 to TRBJ1-5; 8 nucleotides line up with TRBD1. The germline V gene encodes CDR1 MNHNY and CDR2 SVGAGI (reference sequence). CDR3 size: 16 residues. V lost 5 bases to trimming and J lost 1 base; unmatched junction nucleotides: 7. The CDR3 protein is CASSKKTGGSNQPQHF. The DNA for the CDR3 is TGTGCCAGCAGTAAGAAAACAGGGGGAAGCAATCAGCCCCAGCATTTT.

V is TRBV6-5 and J is TRBJ2-1; 9 bases match TRBD1. The germline V gene encodes CDR1 MNHEY and CDR2 SVGAGI. The CDR3 spans 16 residues. The J segment lost 7 bases and the V segment lost 1 base, leaving 8 bases of the junction unmatched. CDR3 DNA: TGTGCCAGCAGTTACTTCCGGGACAGGGCACGGAATGAGCAGTTCTTC. Its translation is CASSYFRDRARNEQFF.

The J gene is TRBJ1-1, the V gene TRBV5-1; D gene unclear. This CDR3 is built from 12 residues. CDR1 and CDR2 (germline): SGHRS, YFSETQ. The V gene lost 4 bases and the J gene lost 8 bases, with 12 bases spanning the gap. The CDR3 protein is CASSEPGIEAFF. The CDR3 DNA sequence: TGCGCCAGCAGCGAACCGGGGATCGAAGCTTTCTTT.

The V call is TRBV11-2, the J call TRBJ2-1; D unclear. V was cut by 4 bases and J by 8 bases, with 3 bases left in between. This CDR3 contains 10 residues. The germline V gene has CDR1 SGHAT and CDR2 FQNNGV. CDR3 in amino acids: CASSSDEQFF. CDR3 bases: TGTGCCAGCAGCTCGGATGAGCAGTTCTTC.

The V gene is TRBV29-1, the J gene TRBJ1-2; D is unclear. V shed 3 bases and J shed 4 bases, with 6 bases lying between them. Germline CDR1 and CDR2: SQVTM and ANQGSEA. CDR3 length equals 11 residues. The CDR3 is CSVDGSYGYTF. In nucleotides, the CDR3 is TGCAGCGTTGACGGGTCCTATGGCTACACCTTC. The variable domain in full, completed from reference TRBV29-1 and TRBJ1-2, reads SAVISQKPSRDICQRGTSLTIQCQVDSQVTMMFWYRQQPGQSLTLIATANQGSEATYESGFVIDKFPISRPNLTFSTLTVSNMSPEDSSIYLCSVDGSYGYTFGSGTRLTVV.

The genes are TRBV27 and TRBJ1-1, with D perhaps matching TRBD1 (5 bases). V lost 5 bases, J lost 3 bases, and 16 bases lay in between. The germline gives CDR1 MNHEY, CDR2 SMNVEV (reference sequence). This CDR3 comprises 15 residues. The CDR3 bases are TGTGCCAGCAGTAACTCCGGGACGGGGGACACTGAAGCTTTCTTT. Translating gives CASSNSGTGDTEAFF.

This clone was seen only once. J is TRBJ2-1 and V is TRBV16; no clear D gene. This CDR3 comprises 16 residues. CDR1 and CDR2 from the germline V gene are KGHSY and FQNENV. V lost 0 bases, J lost 0 bases, and 9 bases lay in between. The DNA of the CDR3 is TGTGCCAGCAGCCAATCGGTTTACAGCTCCTACAATGAGCAGTTCTTC. Amino acid sequence: CASSQSVYSSYNEQFF.

This chain joins TRBV18 and TRBJ2-7; TRBD2 aligns across 8 bases. This CDR3 is 20 amino acids long. The J segment lost 2 bases and the V segment lost 2 bases, leaving 20 bases of the junction unmatched. CDR1 and CDR2 from the germline V gene are KGHSH and LQKENI. The CDR3 loop is CASSPIMFRRGGGNPYEQYF. The DNA for the CDR3 is TGTGCCAGCTCACCAATTATGTTTCGTCGAGGCGGGGGGAACCCCTACGAGCAGTACTTC.

J is TRBJ2-3 and V is TRBV9, with 7 bases that match TRBD2. CDR3 size: 16 residues. Germline trimming cut 0 bases from V and 2 bases from J; bases unmatched to any gene: 6. From germline, CDR1 is SGDLS and CDR2 YYNGEE. CDR3 protein: CASSVDRLAVTDTQYF. The DNA of the CDR3 is TGTGCCAGCAGCGTAGATCGACTAGCAGTCACAGATACGCAGTATTTT. Full variable domain (outside the CDR3, taken from reference TRBV9 and TRBJ2-3): DSGVTQTPKHLITATGQRVTLRCSPRSGDLSVYWYQQSLDQGLQFLIQYYNGEERAKGNILERFSAQQFPDLHSELNLSSLELGDSALYFCASSVDRLAVTDTQYFGPGTRLTVL.

The table lists this clone with a count of one. The J gene is TRBJ1-1, the V gene TRBV19; D unresolved. The CDR3 covers 14 residues. CDR1 and CDR2 from the germline V gene are LNHDA and SQIVND (reference sequence). V dropped 1 base and J dropped 4 bases, with 10 bases sitting between them. CDR3 bases: TGTGCCAGTAGTATAGCTCACTTGGTCACTGAAGCTTTCTTT. Residues: CASSIAHLVTEAFF.

This chain joins TRBV18 and TRBJ2-3; no clear D gene. The CDR3 spans 12 residues. Germline loops: CDR1 KGHSH, CDR2 LQKENI. V was cut by 3 bases and J by 1 base, with 2 bases left in between. CDR3 residues: CASSPGTDTQYF. CDR3 in DNA: TGTGCCAGCTCACCCGGCACAGATACGCAGTATTTT.

The chain employs TRBV11-2 and TRBJ1-5, with D perhaps matching TRBD1 (5 bases). The CDR3 is made up of 17 amino acids. Per germline, CDR1 SGHAT and CDR2 FQNNGV. V lost 1 base and J 5 bases, leaving 18 bases between the germline ends. In DNA, the CDR3 is TGTGCCAGCAGCTTAGCCCCCGGGGGAAGCAGACATCAGCCCCAGCATTTT. Its protein product is CASSLAPGGSRHQPQHF.

The chain joins TRBV6-2 or TRBV6-3 to TRBJ2-2; possibly TRBD2 for D (5 bases). V was trimmed by 4 bases and J by 3 bases, leaving 6 bases between them. Germline V CDR1 and CDR2: MNHEY, SVGEGT. This CDR3 spans 13 amino acids. CDR3 amino acids: CASSSRDTGELFF. The CDR3 region has the DNA TGTGCCAGCAGTTCGAGGGACACCGGGGAGCTGTTTTTT.

The rearrangement links TRBV7-9 to TRBJ2-7; D unresolved. This CDR3 region has 13 residues. V was clipped by 5 bases and J by 5 bases, with 13 bases between them. Germline V gives CDR1 SEHNR, CDR2 FQNEAQ (reference sequence). CDR3 DNA sequence: TGTGCCAGCAGCCCTCGTCCTTCTGACGAGCAGTACTTC. Encoded protein: CASSPRPSDEQYF.

V usage is TRBV6-5 and J usage is TRBJ1-2; D uncertain. Germline V gene data show CDR1 as MNHEY and CDR2 as SVGAGI. The V end was cut by 4 bases, the J end by 6 bases, with 9 bases between. This CDR3 spans 12 amino acids. The CDR3 DNA is TGTGCCAGCAGTTTTTCGGGGAATGGCTACACCTTC. Translated: CASSFSGNGYTF.

This clone was seen only a few times. The chain uses TRBV7-3 and TRBJ2-2; D is unresolved. Germline loops: CDR1 SGHTA, CDR2 FQGTGA. The length of the CDR3 is 11 residues. V was pared by 5 bases and J by 8 bases, with 6 bases between. This CDR3 reads CASSPGGELFF. CDR3 in DNA: TGTGCCAGCAGCCCCGGGGGGGAGCTGTTTTTT.

The CDR3 loop reads CASSPRDREAFF. As DNA, the CDR3 is TGTGCCAGCAGCCCGAGGGACAGGGAAGCTTTCTTT. The J gene is TRBJ1-1, the V gene TRBV7-2, with 8 bases lining up with TRBD1. V gave up 5 bases and J gave up 8 bases; unmatched junction bases: 4. The germline V gene encodes CDR1 SGHTA and CDR2 FQGNSA. The CDR3 sequence is 12 residues long.

J is TRBJ1-3 and V is TRBV27, with TRBD1 matching over 7 bases. Germline CDR1 reads MNHEY; CDR2 reads SMNVEV (reference sequence). Unmatched junction bases numbered 12, after V lost 5 bases and J lost 2 bases. CDR3 size: 17 residues. CDR3 region: CASSPLTPGTAGNTIYF. Here the CDR3 DNA reads TGTGCCAGCAGTCCCCTCACCCCAGGGACAGCTGGAAACACCATATATTTT.

V gene TRBV12-3 or TRBV12-4 combines with J gene TRBJ2-5; 8 nucleotides agree with TRBD1. V was clipped by 8 bases and J by 5 bases; unmatched bases: 4. The CDR3 has 12 amino acids. CDR3 nucleotide sequence: TGTGCCAGCCGAGGACAGGGCGAGACCCAGTACTTC. Encoded protein: CASRGQGETQYF.

The V and J genes are TRBV7-9 and TRBJ1-2, with 7 bases aligning to TRBD1. Germline trimming cut 5 bases from V and 0 bases from J; bases unmatched to any gene: 12. This CDR3 comprises 17 residues. In germline, CDR1 is SEHNR, CDR2 FQNEAQ (reference sequence). The CDR3 is CASSPFWDRHSNYGYTF. DNA for the CDR3: TGTGCCAGCAGCCCGTTCTGGGACAGACATTCTAACTATGGCTACACCTTC.

The V gene is TRBV29-1, the J gene TRBJ1-1; perhaps TRBD1 as D (6 bases). CDR3 length: 14 amino acids. Trimming left V 5 bases short and J 0 bases short, with 13 bases between. Germline assignment: CDR1 SQVTM and CDR2 ANQGSEA. The DNA for the CDR3 is TGCAGCGTTCAACCTCAGGGGATGAACACTGAAGCTTTCTTT. Its translation: CSVQPQGMNTEAFF.

J is TRBJ2-7 and V is TRBV5-8; TRBD1 aligns across 7 bases. The CDR3 runs 15 residues. With V trimmed by 6 bases and J by 3 bases, 12 bases remained unmatched. In germline, CDR1 is SGHTS, CDR2 YDEGEE. The CDR3 coding sequence is TGTGCCAGCATCGGAGCCGGGACAGTATTCTACGAGCAGTACTTC. It codes for CASIGAGTVFYEQYF.

This chain uses TRBV29-1 with TRBJ2-3; tentatively, D is TRBD1 (5 bases). The germline CDR1 and CDR2 sequences are SQVTM and ANQGSEA. V shed 4 bases and J shed 4 bases, with 9 bases lying between them. The CDR3 length is 12 residues. The CDR3 coding sequence is TGCAGCGTTGCAATGGGGCCAGATACGCAGTATTTT. It translates to CSVAMGPDTQYF.

V is TRBV5-1 and J is TRBJ1-4, with unresolved D. The CDR3 is 18 residues long. From germline, CDR1 is SGHRS and CDR2 YFSETQ. V lost 1 base, J lost 0 bases, and 16 bases lay in between. In DNA form, the CDR3 reads TGCGCCAGCAGCTTGAGCAGCCAGGCCTTTGCAACTAATGAAAAACTGTTTTTT. Translating gives CASSLSSQAFATNEKLFF.

This clone was seen a handful of times. This chain links TRBV7-9 with TRBJ1-3, with D unclear. Trimming pared 8 bases from V and 8 bases from J, leaving 19 bases between. CDR1 is SEHNR and CDR2 is FQNEAQ in the germline V gene (reference sequence). The CDR3 has 14 amino acids. CDR3 sequence: CASPTAGGEDTIYF. The CDR3 DNA is TGTGCCAGCCCTACGGCAGGTGGTGAAGACACCATATATTTT.